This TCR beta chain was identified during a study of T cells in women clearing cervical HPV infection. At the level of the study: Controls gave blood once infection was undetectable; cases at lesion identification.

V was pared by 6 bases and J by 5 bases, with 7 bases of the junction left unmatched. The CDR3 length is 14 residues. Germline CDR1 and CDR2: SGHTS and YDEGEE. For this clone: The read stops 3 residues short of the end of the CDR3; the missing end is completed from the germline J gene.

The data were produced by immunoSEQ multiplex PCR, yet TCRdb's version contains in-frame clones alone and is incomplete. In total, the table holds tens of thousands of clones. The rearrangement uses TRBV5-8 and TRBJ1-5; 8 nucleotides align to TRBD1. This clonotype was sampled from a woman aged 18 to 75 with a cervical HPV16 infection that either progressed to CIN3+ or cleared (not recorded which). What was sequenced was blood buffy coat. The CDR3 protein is CASKGWTGYQPQHF. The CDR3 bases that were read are TGTGCCAGCAAGGGGTGGACAGGGTATCAGCCC.